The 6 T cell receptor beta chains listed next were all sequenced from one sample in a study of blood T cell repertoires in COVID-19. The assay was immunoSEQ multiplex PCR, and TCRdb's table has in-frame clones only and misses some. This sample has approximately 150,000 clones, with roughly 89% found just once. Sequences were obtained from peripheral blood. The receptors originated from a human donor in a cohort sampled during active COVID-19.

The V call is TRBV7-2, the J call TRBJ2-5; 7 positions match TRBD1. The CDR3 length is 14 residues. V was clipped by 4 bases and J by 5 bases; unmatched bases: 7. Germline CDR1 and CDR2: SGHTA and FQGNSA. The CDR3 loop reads CASSSRQGRETQYF. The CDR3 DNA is TGTGCCAGCAGCTCCCGACAGGGACGGGAGACCCAGTACTTC.

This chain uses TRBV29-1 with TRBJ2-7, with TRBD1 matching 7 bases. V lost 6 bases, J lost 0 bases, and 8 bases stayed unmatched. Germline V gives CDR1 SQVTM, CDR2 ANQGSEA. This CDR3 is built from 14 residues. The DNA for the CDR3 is TGCAGCGTGTGTTTCGGGGACAGCTCCTACGAGCAGTACTTC. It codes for CSVCFGDSSYEQYF.

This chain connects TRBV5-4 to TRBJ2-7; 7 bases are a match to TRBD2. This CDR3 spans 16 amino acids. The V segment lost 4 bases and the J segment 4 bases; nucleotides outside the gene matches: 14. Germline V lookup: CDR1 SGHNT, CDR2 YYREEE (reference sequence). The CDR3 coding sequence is TGTGCCAGCAGCGTGGGGTCAACTAGCGATTTTTACGAGCAGTACTTC. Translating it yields CASSVGSTSDFYEQYF.

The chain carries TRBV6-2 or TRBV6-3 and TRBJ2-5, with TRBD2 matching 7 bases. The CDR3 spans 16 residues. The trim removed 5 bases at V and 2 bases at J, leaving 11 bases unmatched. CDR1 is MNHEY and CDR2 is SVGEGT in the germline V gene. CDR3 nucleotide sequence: TGTGCCAGCAGTCAACTCGCCGGGACTAAACAAGAGACCCAGTACTTC. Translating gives CASSQLAGTKQETQYF.

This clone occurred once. The CDR3 reads CASSLALAHVDRASGELFF. DNA of the CDR3: TGTGCCAGCAGCTTAGCCCTGGCCCACGTCGACAGGGCAAGCGGGGAGCTGTTTTTT. The chain combines TRBV7-6 with TRBJ2-2, with 7 bases aligning to TRBD1. Germline CDR1 reads SGHVS; CDR2 reads FNYEAQ. This CDR3 region has 19 residues. V gave up 0 bases and J gave up 7 bases; unmatched junction bases: 17.

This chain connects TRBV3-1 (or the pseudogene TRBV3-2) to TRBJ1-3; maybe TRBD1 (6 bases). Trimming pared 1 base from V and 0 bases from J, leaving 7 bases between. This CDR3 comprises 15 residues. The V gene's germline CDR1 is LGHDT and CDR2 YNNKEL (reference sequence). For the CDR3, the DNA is TGTGCCAGCAGCCAAGGGACAGTCTCTGGAAACACCATATATTTT. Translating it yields CASSQGTVSGNTIYF.